Given below is one T cell receptor (beta chain) in context. Germline V gene data show CDR1 as WNHNN and CDR2 as SYGVQD (reference sequence). The length of the CDR3 is 11 residues. V dropped 6 bases and J dropped 5 bases, with 5 bases sitting between them. It was patients with CD8+CD57+ cell expansion by flow cytometry who were chosen for sequencing. This specimen belongs to a study of CD8+CD57+ T cells in acquired aplastic anemia. The overall study: CD4+ and CD8+ cells, once sorted, gave DNA averaging about 3 ug.

CDR3 and TCR beta VDJ profiling relied on genomic DNA as the template. TCRdb reanalysed the reads using MiXCR and keeps one entry per CDR3 protein. The profile shows some 180,000 distinct CDR3 sequences, less than 65% of them singletons. The sample comprised sorted CD4+, CD8+, or CD8+CD57+ T cells (not recorded which) from PBMCs. The chain combines TRBV10-1 with TRBJ2-1; D remains unclear. The TCR comes from a human donor with aplastic anemia. In DNA, the CDR3 is TGCGCCAGCAGCGAGGACAATGAGCAGTTCTTC. It translates to CASSEDNEQFF.